The present T cell receptor (beta chain) was sequenced within a study of T cell clones after liver transplantation. On this clone: Its specificity is unknown.

The assay was immunoSEQ multiplex PCR, and TCRdb's table has in-frame clones only and misses some. The repertoire holds more than 75,000 clones, with roughly 80% as singletons. The CDR3 sequence is 19 residues long. Germline CDR1 and CDR2: MDHEN and SYDVKM. V shed 5 bases and J shed 0 bases, with 22 bases lying between them. Study-wide points: Donor-reactive sequences fell more than third party-reactive ones, suggesting partial deletion.

The origin of this receptor is a human patient who received a liver transplant. Some T cells may possibly be graft donor cells. The chain employs TRBV28 and TRBJ2-2; tentative D call: TRBD1 (6 bases). This specimen was CD4+ T cells from blood, taken 45 to 46 months after liver transplant. CDR3 nucleotides: TGTGCCAGCAGTACCTTTTTTGGTGAAACAGGGACGAACACCGGGGAGCTGTTTTTT. Protein product: CASSTFFGETGTNTGELFF. Complete variable domain (other parts from reference TRBV28 and TRBJ2-2): DVKVTQSSRYLVKRTGEKVFLECVQDMDHENMFWYRQDPGLGLRLIYFSYDVKMKEKGDIPEGYSVSREKKERFSLILESASTNQTSMYLCASSTFFGETGTNTGELFFGEGSRLTVL.